This T cell receptor beta chain was captured in a study of PD-1 blockade in classical Hodgkin lymphoma (dated by TCRdb to between 2020 and 2021). Regarding the complete study: A peripheral blood immune signature of response to PD-1 blockade in classical Hodgkin lymphoma was defined using TCR beta sequencing and CyTOF. What the study reported, not specific to this receptor: Only a single clinical trial cohort was studied, and what caused the repertoire differences, possibly disease activity or prior therapy, remained undefined. Baseline TCR diversity was reported to be lower in newly diagnosed patients than in healthy donors and to be lower still in relapsed/refractory patients.

The time point label corresponds to: newly diagnosed, previously untreated cHL patient sample. PBMCs from patients with newly diagnosed, previously untreated classical Hodgkin lymphoma were sequenced as a comparison group for the relapsed/refractory trial patients. Peripheral blood was collected in 8 mL Vacutainer Cell Preparation Tubes, from which PBMCs were isolated by centrifugation and then cryopreserved. In the case of this clone: Its antigen specificity is not known. No base quality values were provided; no much bigger clone lies one nucleotide off.

Genomic DNA was extracted with the Qiagen DNeasy kit from unsorted PBMCs and from negatively selected CD4+ and CD8+ fractions. Using primers that anneal to V and J segments, immunoSEQ multiplex PCR amplified the TCR beta CDR3 regions. A synthetic immune receptor repertoire was used to minimize amplification bias, and any remaining bias was removed computationally after sequencing. The authors' analysis ran thus. Repertoire diversity was quantified as the Shannon entropy index using custom Python scripts. Unsorted, CD4+ and CD8+ repertoires were analyzed separately, except for combined analyses in which CD4+ and CD8+ sequences were merged in silico. The table comes from immuneACCESS by way of TCRdb, which keeps in-frame sequences with V and J called. Part of the clones is missing from these tables; in studies checked, under half for an unresolved V gene and the rest for unknown reasons. That table is the source of V, J and clone size, and D and trimming were worked out from the DNA. For this sample the table gives under 30,000 clones, of which about nine tenths were detected only once. Of the sample, 3.5% to 4% falls within the top ten clones.

Including the terminal cysteine and phenylalanine, the CDR3 comprises 14 residues. The CDR3 DNA has 42 bases and is translated from base 1. The germline V gene provides CDR1 MGHRA and CDR2 YSYEKL. The junction carries 13 bases between V and J, which are trimmed by 5 bases and 2 bases respectively. Material for sequencing was peripheral blood mononuclear cells (PBMCs). The receptor was isolated from a human donor with classical Hodgkin lymphoma. The chain uses TRBV4-1 and TRBJ2-7; the D gene cannot be resolved reliably. The CDR3 protein: CASSSNSGPYEQYF. The sequenced DNA is TGCGCCAGCAGCAGTAATTCGGGTCCCTACGAGCAGTACTTC.